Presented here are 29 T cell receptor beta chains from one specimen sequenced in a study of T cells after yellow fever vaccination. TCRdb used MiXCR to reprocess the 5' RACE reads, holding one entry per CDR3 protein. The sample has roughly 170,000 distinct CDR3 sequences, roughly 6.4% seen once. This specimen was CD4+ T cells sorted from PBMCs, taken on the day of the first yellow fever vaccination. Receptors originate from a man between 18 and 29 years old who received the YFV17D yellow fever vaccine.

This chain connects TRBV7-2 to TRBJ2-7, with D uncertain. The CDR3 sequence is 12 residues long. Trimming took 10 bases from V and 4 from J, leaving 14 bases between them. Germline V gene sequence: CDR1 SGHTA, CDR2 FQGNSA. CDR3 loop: CATSKVGYEQYF. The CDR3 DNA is TGTGCCACCTCCAAGGTTGGGTACGAGCAGTACTTC.

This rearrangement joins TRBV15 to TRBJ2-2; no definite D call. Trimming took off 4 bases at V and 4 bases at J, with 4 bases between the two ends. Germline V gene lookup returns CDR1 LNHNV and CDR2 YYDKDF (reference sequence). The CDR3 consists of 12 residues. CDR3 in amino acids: CATSTRTGELFF. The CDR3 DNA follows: TGTGCCACCAGCACCCGCACCGGGGAGCTGTTTTTT.

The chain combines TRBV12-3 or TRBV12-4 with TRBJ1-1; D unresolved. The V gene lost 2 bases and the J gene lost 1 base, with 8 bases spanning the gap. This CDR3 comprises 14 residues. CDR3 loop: CASSLWRGNTEAFF. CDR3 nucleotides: TGTGCCAGCAGTTTATGGCGCGGGAACACTGAAGCTTTCTTT.

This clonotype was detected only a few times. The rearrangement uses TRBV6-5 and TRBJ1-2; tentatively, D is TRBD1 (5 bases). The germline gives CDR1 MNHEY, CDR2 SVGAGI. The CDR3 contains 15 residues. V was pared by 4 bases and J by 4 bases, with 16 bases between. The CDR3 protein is CASSSPGEGSYGYTF. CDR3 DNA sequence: TGTGCCAGCAGTTCCCCTGGGGAGGGGAGCTATGGCTACACCTTC.

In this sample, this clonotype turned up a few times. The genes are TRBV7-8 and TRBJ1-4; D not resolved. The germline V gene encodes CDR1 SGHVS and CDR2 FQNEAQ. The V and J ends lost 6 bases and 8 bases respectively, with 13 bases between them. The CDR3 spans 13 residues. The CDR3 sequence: CASRPGPSEKLFF. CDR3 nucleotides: TGTGCCAGCAGGCCCGGCCCGAGCGAAAAACTGTTTTTT.

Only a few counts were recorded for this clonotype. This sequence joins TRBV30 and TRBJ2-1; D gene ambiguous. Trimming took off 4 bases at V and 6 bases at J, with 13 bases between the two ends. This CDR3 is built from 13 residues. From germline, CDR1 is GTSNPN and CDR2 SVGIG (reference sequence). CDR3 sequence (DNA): TGTGCCTGGAACGGCCCCTTGGGCAATGAGCAGTTCTTC. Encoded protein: CAWNGPLGNEQFF. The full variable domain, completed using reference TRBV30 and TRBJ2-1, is SQTIHQWPATLVQPVGSPLSLECTVEGTSNPNLYWYRQAAGRGLQLLFYSVGIGQISSEVPQNLSASRPQDRQFILSSKKLLLSDSGFYLCAWNGPLGNEQFFGPGTRLTVL.

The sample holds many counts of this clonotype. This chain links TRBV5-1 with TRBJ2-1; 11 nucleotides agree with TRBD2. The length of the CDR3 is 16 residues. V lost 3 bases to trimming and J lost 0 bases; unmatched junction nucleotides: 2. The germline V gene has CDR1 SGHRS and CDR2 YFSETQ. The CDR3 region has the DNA TGCGCCAGCAGCTACGGACTAGCGGGCTCCTACAATGAGCAGTTCTTC. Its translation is CASSYGLAGSYNEQFF.

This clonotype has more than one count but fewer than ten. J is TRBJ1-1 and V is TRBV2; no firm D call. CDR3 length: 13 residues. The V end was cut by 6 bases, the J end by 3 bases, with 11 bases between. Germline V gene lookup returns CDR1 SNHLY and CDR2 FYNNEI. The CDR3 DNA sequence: TGTGCCAGCAGACCCCGGTGGGACACTGAAGCTTTCTTT. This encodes CASRPRWDTEAFF.

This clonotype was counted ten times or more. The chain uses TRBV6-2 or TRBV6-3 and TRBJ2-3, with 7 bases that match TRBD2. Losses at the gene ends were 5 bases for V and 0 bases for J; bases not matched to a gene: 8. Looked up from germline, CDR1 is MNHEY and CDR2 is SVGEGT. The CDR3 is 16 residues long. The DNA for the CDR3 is TGTGCCAGCAGTGGTGGCCCGGGGGGTAGCACAGATACGCAGTATTTT. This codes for CASSGGPGGSTDTQYF.

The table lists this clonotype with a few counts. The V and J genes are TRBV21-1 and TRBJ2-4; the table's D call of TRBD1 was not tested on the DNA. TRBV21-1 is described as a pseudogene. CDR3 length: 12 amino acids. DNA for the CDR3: TGTGCCCGCGGGGGGGGGGCAAACATTCAGTACTTC. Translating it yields CARGGGANIQYF.

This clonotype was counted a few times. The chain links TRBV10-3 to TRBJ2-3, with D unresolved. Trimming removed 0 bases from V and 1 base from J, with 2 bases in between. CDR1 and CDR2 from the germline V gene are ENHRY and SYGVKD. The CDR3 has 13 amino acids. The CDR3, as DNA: TGTGCCATCAGTGAGTCAGGCACAGATACGCAGTATTTT. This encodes CAISESGTDTQYF.

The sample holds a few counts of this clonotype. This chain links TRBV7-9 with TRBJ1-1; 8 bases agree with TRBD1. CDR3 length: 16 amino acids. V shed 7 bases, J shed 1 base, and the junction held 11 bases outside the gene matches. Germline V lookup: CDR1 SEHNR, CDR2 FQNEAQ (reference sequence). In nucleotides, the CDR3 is TGTGCCAGCATTGGTTGGGGACAGGCTCGGAACACTGAAGCTTTCTTT. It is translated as CASIGWGQARNTEAFF.

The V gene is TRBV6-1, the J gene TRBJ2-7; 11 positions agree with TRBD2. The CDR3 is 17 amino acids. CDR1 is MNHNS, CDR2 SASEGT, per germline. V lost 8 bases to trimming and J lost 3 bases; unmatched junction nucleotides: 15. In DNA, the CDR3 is TGTGCCAGCGGTACCGTTAGACTAGCGGGGAACATCTACGAGCAGTACTTC. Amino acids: CASGTVRLAGNIYEQYF.

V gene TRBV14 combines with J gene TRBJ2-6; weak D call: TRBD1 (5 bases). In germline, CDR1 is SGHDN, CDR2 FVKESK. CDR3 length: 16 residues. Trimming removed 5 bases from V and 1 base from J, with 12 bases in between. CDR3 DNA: TGTGCCAGCAGCTACCAGGGTACGTCTGGGGCCAACGTCCTGACTTTC. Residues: CASSYQGTSGANVLTF. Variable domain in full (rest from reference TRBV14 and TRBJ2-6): EAGVTQFPSHSVIEKGQTVTLRCDPISGHDNLYWYRRVMGKEIKFLLHFVKESKQDESGMPNNRFLAERTGGTYSTLKVQPAELEDSGVYFCASSYQGTSGANVLTFGAGSRLTVL.

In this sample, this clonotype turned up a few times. The CDR3 reads CATATALNTEAFF. CDR3 sequence (DNA): TGTGCCACTGCGACAGCTTTGAACACTGAAGCTTTCTTT. V usage is TRBV10-3 and J usage is TRBJ1-1; D is possibly TRBD1 (5 bases). This CDR3 comprises 13 residues. The V end lost 10 bases, the J end lost 0 bases, and 12 bases lay between the germline ends. CDR1 and CDR2 from the germline V gene are ENHRY and SYGVKD.

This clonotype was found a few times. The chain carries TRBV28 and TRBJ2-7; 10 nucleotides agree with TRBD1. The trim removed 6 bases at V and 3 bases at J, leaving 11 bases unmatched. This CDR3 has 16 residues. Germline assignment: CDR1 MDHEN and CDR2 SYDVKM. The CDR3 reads CASRETGTGEVYEQYV. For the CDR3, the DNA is TGTGCCAGCAGGGAGACCGGGACAGGGGAGGTCTACGAGCAGTACGTC.

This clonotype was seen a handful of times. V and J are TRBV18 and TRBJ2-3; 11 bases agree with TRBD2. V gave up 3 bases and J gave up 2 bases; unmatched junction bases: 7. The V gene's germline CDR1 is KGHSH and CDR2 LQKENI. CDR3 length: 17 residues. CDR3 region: CASSPPGLADHTDTQYF. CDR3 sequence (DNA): TGTGCCAGCTCACCCCCGGGACTAGCGGACCACACAGATACGCAGTATTTT.

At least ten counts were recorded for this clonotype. The CDR3 DNA reads TGTGCCAGTCTGGACAGGGAGAATGAAAAACTGTTTTTT. It yields the protein CASLDRENEKLFF. V and J are TRBV28 and TRBJ1-4; TRBD1 matches at 8 bases. The CDR3 contains 13 residues. CDR1 is MDHEN, CDR2 SYDVKM, per germline. After removal of 9 bases from V and 5 bases from J, the junction contained 5 bases not matched to a gene.

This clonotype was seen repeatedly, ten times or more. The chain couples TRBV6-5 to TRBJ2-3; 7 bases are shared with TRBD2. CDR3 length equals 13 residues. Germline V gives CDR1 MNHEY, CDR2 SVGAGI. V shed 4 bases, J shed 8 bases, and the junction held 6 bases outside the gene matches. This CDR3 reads CASSSLTSRTQYF. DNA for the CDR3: TGTGCCAGCAGTTCCCTGACTAGCCGTACGCAGTATTTT.

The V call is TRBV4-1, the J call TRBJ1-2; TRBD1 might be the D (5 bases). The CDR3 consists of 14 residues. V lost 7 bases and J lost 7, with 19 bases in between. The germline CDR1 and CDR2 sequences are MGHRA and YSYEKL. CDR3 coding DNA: TGCGCCAGCACCAAGCCGGGGACCAGGAGTGGCTACACCTTC. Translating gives CASTKPGTRSGYTF.

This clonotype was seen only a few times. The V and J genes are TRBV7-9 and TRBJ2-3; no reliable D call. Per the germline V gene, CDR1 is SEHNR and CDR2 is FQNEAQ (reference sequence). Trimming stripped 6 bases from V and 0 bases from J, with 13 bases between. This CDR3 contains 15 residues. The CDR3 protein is CASSYPPGSTDTQYF. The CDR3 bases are TGTGCCAGCAGTTACCCGCCGGGCAGCACAGATACGCAGTATTTT.

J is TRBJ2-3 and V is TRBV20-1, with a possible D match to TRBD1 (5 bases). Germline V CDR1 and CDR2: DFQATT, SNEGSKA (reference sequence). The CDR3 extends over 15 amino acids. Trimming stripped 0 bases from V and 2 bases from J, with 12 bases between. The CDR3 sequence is CSARDSQGNTDTQYF. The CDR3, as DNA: TGCAGTGCTAGAGATTCCCAGGGAAACACAGATACGCAGTATTTT.

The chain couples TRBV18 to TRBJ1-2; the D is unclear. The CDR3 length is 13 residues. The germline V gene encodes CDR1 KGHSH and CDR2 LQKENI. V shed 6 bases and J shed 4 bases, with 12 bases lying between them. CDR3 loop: CASSSLGPYGYTF. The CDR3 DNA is TGTGCCAGCTCGTCCCTTGGCCCCTATGGCTACACCTTC.

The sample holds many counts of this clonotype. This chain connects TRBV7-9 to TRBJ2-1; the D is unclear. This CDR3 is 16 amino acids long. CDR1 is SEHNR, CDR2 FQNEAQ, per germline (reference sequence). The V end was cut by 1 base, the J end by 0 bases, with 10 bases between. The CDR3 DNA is TGTGCCAGCAGCTTAGTACCCCCCAGCTCCTACAATGAGCAGTTCTTC. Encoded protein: CASSLVPPSSYNEQFF.

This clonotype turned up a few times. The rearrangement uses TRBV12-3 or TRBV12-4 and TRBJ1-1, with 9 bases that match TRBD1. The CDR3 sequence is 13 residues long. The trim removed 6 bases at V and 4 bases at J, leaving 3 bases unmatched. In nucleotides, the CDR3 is TGTGCCAGCAGCTGGACAGGGGCCACTGAAGCTTTCTTT. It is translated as CASSWTGATEAFF.

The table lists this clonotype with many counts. The CDR3 loop reads CASRQTQGALAGELFF. CDR3 nucleotides: TGTGCCAGCAGGCAAACACAGGGGGCGCTGGCCGGGGAGCTGTTTTTT. The gene calls are TRBV6-1 and TRBJ2-2, with TRBD1 matching over 9 bases. CDR3 length equals 16 residues. From germline, CDR1 is MNHNS and CDR2 SASEGT. The V segment lost 6 bases and the J segment 6 bases; nucleotides outside the gene matches: 11.

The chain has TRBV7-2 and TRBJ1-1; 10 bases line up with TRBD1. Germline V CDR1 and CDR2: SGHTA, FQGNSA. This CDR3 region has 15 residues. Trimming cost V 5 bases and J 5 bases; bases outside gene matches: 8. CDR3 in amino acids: CASSRRGQGWTEAFF. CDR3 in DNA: TGTGCCAGCAGCCGAAGGGGACAGGGGTGGACTGAAGCTTTCTTT.

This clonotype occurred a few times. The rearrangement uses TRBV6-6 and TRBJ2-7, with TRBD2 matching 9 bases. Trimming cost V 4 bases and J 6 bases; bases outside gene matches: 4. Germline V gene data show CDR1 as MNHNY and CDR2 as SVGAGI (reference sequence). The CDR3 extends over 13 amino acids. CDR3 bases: TGTGCCAGCAGTTCCGCGGGGGGGCGCGAGCAGTACTTC. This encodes CASSSAGGREQYF.

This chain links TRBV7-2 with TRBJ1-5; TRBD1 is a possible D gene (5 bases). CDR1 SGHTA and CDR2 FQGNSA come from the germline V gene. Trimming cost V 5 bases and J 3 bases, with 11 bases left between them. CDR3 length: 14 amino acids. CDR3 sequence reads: CASSTDSNNQPQHF. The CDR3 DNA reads TGTGCCAGCAGCACAGACAGCAACAATCAGCCCCAGCATTTT.